This is a list of T cell receptor beta chains from one sample in a study of blood T cell repertoires in COVID-19. The repertoire was sequenced with immunoSEQ multiplex PCR; TCRdb's copy has only in-frame clones and lacks some. Of 200,000 to 250,000 clones listed, 85% to 90% are singletons. The material sequenced was peripheral blood. These receptors were obtained from a man aged 50 to 60 with COVID-19, enrolled during active disease. The CDR3 runs from the conserved cysteine through the conserved F or W. Fields, in order: D gene, clone size, V gene, J gene, CDR3 DNA, CDR3 protein. A D gene is named only where the DNA matches it firmly. Clone size is stated in some rows and not others, as once, few, many or a class when expanded.

TRBD2	.	TRBV3-1/TRBV3-2	TRBJ2-7	TGTGCCAGCAGCCCCCGGGGAGGGACCTACGAGCAGTACTTC	CASSPRGGTYEQYF
TRBD1	once	TRBV7-8	TRBJ1-1	TGTGCCAGCAGCGCCAGACGGGACAGGATTGCTGAAGCTTTCTTT	CASSARRDRIAEAFF
.	.	TRBV7-2	TRBJ1-3	TGTGCCAGCAGCTTAGGGGGTGGGGGCGGTGGAAACACCATATATTTT	CASSLGGGGGGNTIYF
.	.	TRBV10-1	TRBJ2-7	TGCGCCAGCAGTGAATCCAGTATCTCCTACGAGCAGTACTTC	CASSESSISYEQYF
TRBD1	.	TRBV11-3	TRBJ2-1	TGTGCCAGCAGCCCGCGGACAGGGGGCTACAATGAGCAGTTCTTC	CASSPRTGGYNEQFF
.	.	TRBV2	TRBJ2-7	TGTGCCAGCATGGGGGCAGGGGTGGGGTACGAGCAGTACTTC	CASMGAGVGYEQYF
TRBD1	.	TRBV4-3	TRBJ1-1	TGCGCCAGCAGCCAAGTAACAGGGGGGAACACTGAAGCTTTCTTT	CASSQVTGGNTEAFF
.	few	TRBV11-2	TRBJ2-2	TGTGCCAGCAGCTTCTGGGACACCGACACCGGGGAGCTGTTTTTT	CASSFWDTDTGELFF
.	few	TRBV28	TRBJ1-5	TGTGCCGCCCTAGGAGGTCGGCAGCCCCAGCATTTT	CAALGGRQPQHF
TRBD2	.	TRBV7-3	TRBJ2-3	TGTGCCAGCAGCCCCCATAACGTACTAGCGGGAACGGATACGCAGTATTTT	CASSPHNVLAGTDTQYF
TRBD1	once	TRBV9	TRBJ2-7	TGTGCCAGCAGCCCGGACAGGGGTCCCTACGAGCAGTACTTC	CASSPDRGPYEQYF
.	.	TRBV4-2	TRBJ2-7	TGTGCCAGCAGCCAAGAATTCCCGTTCAGCTCCTACGAGCAGTACTTC	CASSQEFPFSSYEQYF
.	.	TRBV24-1	TRBJ1-5	TGTGCCACCAGTGATTTGTGGCAGGATAGGAATAGCAATCAGCCCCAGCATTTT	CATSDLWQDRNSNQPQHF
TRBD1	.	TRBV30	TRBJ1-6	TGTGCCTTTCTGAGGGACAGGAATTCACCCCTCCACTTT	CAFLRDRNSPLHF
TRBD2	once	TRBV27	TRBJ2-3	TGTGCCAGCAGCCCCGCGGGGGGGGGCTCGGGCACAGATACGCAGTATTTT	CASSPAGGGSGTDTQYF
.	.	TRBV18	TRBJ2-7	TGTGCCAGCTCACCGCGAGAGTCCTACGAGCAGTACTTC	CASSPRESYEQYF
.	.	TRBV19	TRBJ1-2	TGTGCCAGTAACTCCGGGGCGCGGGGCTATGGCTACACCTTC	CASNSGARGYGYTF
.	.	TRBV13	TRBJ2-5	TGTGCCAGCAGCTTAGCCGGGATCCCACAAGAGACCCAGTACTTC	CASSLAGIPQETQYF
.	.	TRBV7-9	TRBJ2-1	TGTGCCAGCAGCGCCCGACAGCACAATGAGCAGTTCTTC	CASSARQHNEQFF
TRBD1	.	TRBV6-5	TRBJ2-7	TGTGCCAGCAGCTTACCGGGACAGGGGAACGAGCAGTACTTC	CASSLPGQGNEQYF
.	.	TRBV12-3/TRBV12-4	TRBJ2-3	TGTGCCAGCACCCGAGGGACATTAGATACGCAGTATTTT	CASTRGTLDTQYF
.	.	TRBV27	TRBJ1-6	TGTGCCAGCAGGCTGTTCGGGGGAAGAGATAATTCACCCCTCCACTTT	CASRLFGGRDNSPLHF
TRBD2	.	TRBV7-9	TRBJ2-5	TGTGCCAGCAGCCCGACAGGGACTAGCGGTCAAGAGACCCAGTACTTC	CASSPTGTSGQETQYF
TRBD2	.	TRBV4-1	TRBJ2-5	TGCGCCAGCAGCCAATCAGCGGGGAGCCAAGAGACCCAGTACTTC	CASSQSAGSQETQYF
.	.	TRBV7-6	TRBJ2-7	TGTGCCAGCAGTTCATCGTGGGGGGGGCACTACGAGCAGTACTTC	CASSSSWGGHYEQYF
TRBD2	.	TRBV18	TRBJ2-3	TGTGCCAGCTCACCACTTCGGGGACTAGCTCTCGATACGCAGTATTTT	CASSPLRGLALDTQYF
.	.	TRBV3-1/TRBV3-2	TRBJ2-3	TGTGCCAGCAGCCGGGAGGCAGATACGCAGTATTTT	CASSREADTQYF
.	.	TRBV5-5	TRBJ2-1	TGTGCCAGCAGCTTGATCCCCAGAACCTCCTACAATGAGCAGTTCTTC	CASSLIPRTSYNEQFF
.	.	TRBV27	TRBJ2-1	TGTGCCCGGGCGGGCGATGAGCAGTTCTTC	CARAGDEQFF
TRBD1	.	TRBV10-3	TRBJ2-7	TGTGCCATCAGCTCAGACAGGGAGCCTATCTCCTACGAGCAGTACTTC	CAISSDREPISYEQYF
TRBD2	.	TRBV4-1	TRBJ2-1	TGCGCCAGCAGCCTAGGACTAGCGGGCTCCTACAATGAGCAGTTCTTC	CASSLGLAGSYNEQFF
.	.	TRBV4-1	TRBJ2-3	TGCGCCAGCAGCCGCCGACAGGATACTTCTAGCACAGATACGCAGTATTTT	CASSRRQDTSSTDTQYF
TRBD1	.	TRBV5-1	TRBJ2-2	TGCGCCAGCAGCGCCTCAGGGGGCGCGGGCACCGGGGAGCTGTTTTTT	CASSASGGAGTGELFF
TRBD1	few	TRBV11-3	TRBJ2-1	TGTGCCAGCAGCTTAGATGGGCAGGGGGCGCGAAATGAGCAGTTCTTC	CASSLDGQGARNEQFF
TRBD1	.	TRBV7-2	TRBJ2-2	TGTGCCAGCAGCTCTTGGACAGGAGACACCGGGGAGCTGTTTTTT	CASSSWTGDTGELFF
TRBD2	once	TRBV7-9	TRBJ2-5	TGTGCCAGCAGCCCGGGACCGGGAGGAGAGACCCAGTACTTC	CASSPGPGGETQYF
TRBD1	.	TRBV12-5	TRBJ2-1	TGTGCTAGTGGTTTTTCTACGACAGGGGACAATGAGCAGTTCTTC	CASGFSTTGDNEQFF
TRBD1	.	TRBV2	TRBJ1-2	TGTGCCAGCAGTGAGGGACAGGAATATGGCTACACCTTC	CASSEGQEYGYTF
.	.	TRBV7-2	TRBJ1-1	TGTGCCAGCAGCTTACTTCCGGGGAGACTCATGAACACTGAAGCTTTCTTT	CASSLLPGRLMNTEAFF
.	.	TRBV5-1	TRBJ2-7	TGCGCCAGCAGCTCTGAGGGCTACGAGCAGTACTTC	CASSSEGYEQYF
.	.	TRBV11-2	TRBJ2-1	TGTGCCAGCAGCTCATACGGGGGGCCGGGGTACAATGAGCAGTTCTTC	CASSSYGGPGYNEQFF